This T cell receptor beta chain stems from a study of cytomegalovirus exposure and HLA in healthy donors. Study conclusions and caveats: V- and J-gene trimming in TCR beta was tied to a missense DCLRE1C variant by an analysis performed later.

This cohort consisted of healthy bone marrow donors. Vbeta (60) and Jbeta (13) primers were used in the PCR. Profiled with immunoSEQ multiplex PCR; TCRdb holds only in-frame clones, not every one. Here the sample spans 250,000 to 350,000 clones, 70% to 90% being singletons. CDR3 length equals 14 residues. Trimming cost V 8 bases and J 7 bases; bases outside gene matches: 13. Germline CDR1 is MDHEN and CDR2 is SYDVKM. Note on this clone: Antigen unknown.

The material sequenced was PBMCs. The receptor comes from a man between 40 and 49 years old in good health and CMV-seropositive. The chain combines TRBV28 with TRBJ2-7; 8 positions agree with TRBD1. The chain's CDR3 is CASGDRQGAKEQYF. CDR3 DNA: TGTGCCAGCGGAGACAGGCAGGGGGCCAAGGAGCAGTACTTC.